This T cell receptor beta chain is drawn from a study of T cell responses to AZD1222 COVID-19 vaccine. Here immunoSEQ multiplex PCR was the method, and the copy in TCRdb shows in-frame clones only, minus some. The top ten hold 4.5% to 6.5% of the sample, which has about 150,000 clones, about 89% seen once. CDR1 and CDR2 (germline): SEHNR, FQNEAQ (reference sequence). V was cut by 5 bases and J by 5 bases, with 9 bases left in between. The CDR3 length is 13 residues. This clone was observed once. The gene calls are TRBV7-9 and TRBJ2-2; D perhaps matches TRBD1 (6 bases). Sequences were derived from peripheral blood, sampled on day 0 of AZD1222 vaccination. The clonotype comes from an adult in good health. The CDR3 DNA is TGTGCCAGCAGCCCACAGGGAACCGGGGAGCTGTTTTTT. Translated: CASSPQGTGELFF.